This T cell receptor (beta chain) was obtained from a study of cytomegalovirus exposure and HLA in healthy donors. There were likely unrecorded immune exposures, though donors were nominally healthy when sampled. Remarks on this clone: Its antigen is unknown.

This PCR relied on a set of 60 Vbeta primers and 13 Jbeta primers. Profiling relied on immunoSEQ multiplex PCR, and the TCRdb table lists in-frame clones only, not all of them. The sample lists tens of thousands of clones, 68% occurring once. The germline V gene has CDR1 SNHLY and CDR2 FYNNEI. Losses at the gene ends were 5 bases for V and 6 bases for J; bases not matched to a gene: 5. CDR3 length: 13 residues. Study results and limitations: A later analysis associated 15,000 or so TCR beta sequences with HLA alleles at a 0.05 false discovery rate.

Sequences were obtained from PBMCs. The sequence derives from a man aged 35 to 55 in good health and CMV-seropositive. The rearrangement joins TRBV2 to TRBJ1-2; TRBD1 matches at 8 bases. DNA of the CDR3: TGTGCCAGCAGTCGGACAGGGCAGCATGGCTACACCTTC. Translation gives CASSRTGQHGYTF.